Detailed here is one T cell receptor (beta chain). Its cognate antigen has yet to be identified. Base qualities are missing; no much larger clone stands one base away. TCRbeta CDR3 regions were amplified from genomic DNA using the immunoSEQ Assay, a bias-controlled multiplex PCR. The paper's data handling went like this. Within the assay, amplification of reference gene primers was used to estimate how many nucleated cells each sample contained. To quantify the absolute abundance of each unique TCRbeta CDR3 rearrangement, sequence reads were collapsed and filtered. Productive Simpson clonality was computed per sample as the square root of Simpson's diversity index over productive rearrangements. Entries here come from immuneACCESS through TCRdb and include only in-frame sequences with V and J called. Some clones fail to appear in such tables; in the studies checked, an unresolved V gene covers under half of the shortfall, and the cause of the remainder is unknown. Clone size and V and J calls were adopted from that table, with D and trimming inferred from the DNA. Counted in this sample were 250,000 to 350,000 clones; approximately 90% of them appeared once. Approximately 7.5% of the sample comes from the top ten.

The data derive from a study of blood T cell repertoires in COVID-19 (TCRdb year 2020). Some background on the complete study: The collaborator samples originated in the United States, Italy and Spain and spanned the acute and convalescent phases of COVID-19. The material from the prospective study consisted of cDNA or gDNA derived from T cells, B-cell-depleted T cells, or PBMCs. Subjects who had been exposed to COVID-19, were actively infected with it, or had recovered from it provided the deeply sampled blood TCRbeta repertoires that made up the dataset. A freely available public database, intended as a resource for researchers studying the immune response to SARS-CoV-2, is where the repertoires were released. The samples were drawn from the first 160 participants of the ongoing ImmuneRACE study and from over 950 subjects provided by 6 global collaborators. Nearly every sample came with metadata listing a de-identified subject ID, COVID-19 status, age in years and sex. HLA class I and class II types, where available, came from metadata supplied by the sample provider rather than from assay-based typing. Paper-wide results and their limitations: The quantity of clinical and demographic metadata differed by source and by participant and was supplied without curation.

V drops 4 bases and J drops 4 bases, leaving 11 bases in between. Based on the germline V gene, the CDR1 and CDR2 sequences are SGHRS and YFSETQ. There are 14 amino acids in the CDR3, from cysteine to phenylalanine inclusive. Only CDR3 DNA is held: 42 bases, read in frame from base 1. One collaborating source in Seattle enrolled patients while the patients were actively infected and followed the patients over time throughout the course of disease. Each collaborating institution followed its own protocols to collect whole blood in K2EDTA tubes. For TCRbeta analysis, collaborators shipped samples as frozen whole blood, isolated PBMCs, or DNA extracted from either of those sample types.

The clonotype was recovered from a woman in her twenties or thirties with COVID-19, enrolled during active disease. The source material was peripheral blood. This receptor chain uses TRBV5-1 and TRBJ2-2; a tentative D match to TRBD1 spans 6 bases. In nucleotide form, the sequence is TGCGCCAGCAGCGGGACAAGCATCACCGGGGAGCTGTTTTTT. Its translation is CASSGTSITGELFF.